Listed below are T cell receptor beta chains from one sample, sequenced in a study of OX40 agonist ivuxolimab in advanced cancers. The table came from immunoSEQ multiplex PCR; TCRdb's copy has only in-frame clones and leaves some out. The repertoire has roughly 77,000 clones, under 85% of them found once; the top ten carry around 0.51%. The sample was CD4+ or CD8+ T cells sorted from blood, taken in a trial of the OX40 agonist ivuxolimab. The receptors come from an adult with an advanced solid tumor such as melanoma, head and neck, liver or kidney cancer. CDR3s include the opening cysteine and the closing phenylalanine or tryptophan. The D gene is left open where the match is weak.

CDR3 protein: CASSRTGGREGYNEQFF; CDR3 DNA: TGCGCCAGCAGCCGAACAGGGGGGCGGGAGGGGTACAATGAGCAGTTCTTC; D gene: .; J gene: TRBJ2-1; V gene: TRBV4-1
CDR3 protein: CASSLTAGAGDTQYF; CDR3 DNA: TGTGCCAGCAGCCTTACCGCGGGAGCCGGAGATACGCAGTATTTT; D gene: TRBD2; J gene: TRBJ2-3; V gene: TRBV7-2
CDR3 protein: CASSEMGTRGQPQHF; CDR3 DNA: TGTGCCAGTAGCGAAATGGGGACCAGGGGTCAGCCCCAGCATTTT; D gene: .; J gene: TRBJ1-5; V gene: TRBV19
CDR3 protein: CASSYYLGGYEQYF; CDR3 DNA: TGTGCCAGCAGTTACTATCTAGGGGGCTACGAGCAGTACTTC; D gene: .; J gene: TRBJ2-7; V gene: TRBV6-5
CDR3 protein: CASSPRTSGRGGETQYF; CDR3 DNA: TGTGCCAGCAGCCCCAGGACTAGCGGGAGAGGAGGAGAGACCCAGTACTTC; D gene: TRBD2; J gene: TRBJ2-5; V gene: TRBV5-4
CDR3 protein: CASSPMGGLSNQPQHF; CDR3 DNA: TGTGCCAGCAGCCCGATGGGGGGGCTGAGCAATCAGCCCCAGCATTTT; D gene: .; J gene: TRBJ1-5; V gene: TRBV2
CDR3 protein: CASSLDLEEQFF; CDR3 DNA: TGTGCCAGCAGCTTAGATCTTGAGGAGCAGTTCTTC; D gene: .; J gene: TRBJ2-1; V gene: TRBV11-2
CDR3 protein: CASRKRRDSNTGELFF; CDR3 DNA: TGTGCCAGCAGAAAAAGAAGGGACTCAAACACCGGGGAGCTGTTTTTT; D gene: .; J gene: TRBJ2-2; V gene: TRBV4-2
CDR3 protein: CASSSLGVAGTEAFF; CDR3 DNA: TGTGCCAGCAGTTCCCTAGGGGTTGCGGGCACTGAAGCTTTCTTT; D gene: .; J gene: TRBJ1-1; V gene: TRBV28
CDR3 protein: CASSLRRTSVYDEQYF; CDR3 DNA: TGTGCCAGCAGCCTCAGGCGGACTAGCGTTTACGACGAGCAGTACTTC; D gene: TRBD2; J gene: TRBJ2-7; V gene: TRBV5-6
CDR3 protein: CASSLRGALAGELFF; CDR3 DNA: TGTGCCAGCAGCTTAAGGGGGGCCCTCGCCGGGGAGCTGTTTTTT; D gene: .; J gene: TRBJ2-2; V gene: TRBV7-2
CDR3 protein: CASTGATRTEAFF; CDR3 DNA: TGTGCCAGTACGGGGGCCACCAGGACTGAAGCTTTCTTT; D gene: .; J gene: TRBJ1-1; V gene: TRBV19
CDR3 protein: CASSIQAIVSNEQFF; CDR3 DNA: TGTGCCAGTAGTATTCAGGCTATTGTAAGTAATGAGCAGTTCTTC; D gene: .; J gene: TRBJ2-1; V gene: TRBV19
CDR3 protein: CASTPRGGWTEAFF; CDR3 DNA: TGTGCCAGTACCCCGCGGGGAGGGTGGACTGAAGCTTTCTTT; D gene: .; J gene: TRBJ1-1; V gene: TRBV19
CDR3 protein: CASRLNIGQGASVEQYF; CDR3 DNA: TGTGCCAGCAGGCTTAATATAGGACAGGGGGCCTCCGTGGAGCAGTACTTC; D gene: TRBD1; J gene: TRBJ2-7; V gene: TRBV2
CDR3 protein: CASSPTQGQSGKLFF; CDR3 DNA: TGTGCCAGCAGTCCCACGCAGGGGCAGAGTGGGAAACTGTTTTTT; D gene: .; J gene: TRBJ1-4; V gene: TRBV6-5